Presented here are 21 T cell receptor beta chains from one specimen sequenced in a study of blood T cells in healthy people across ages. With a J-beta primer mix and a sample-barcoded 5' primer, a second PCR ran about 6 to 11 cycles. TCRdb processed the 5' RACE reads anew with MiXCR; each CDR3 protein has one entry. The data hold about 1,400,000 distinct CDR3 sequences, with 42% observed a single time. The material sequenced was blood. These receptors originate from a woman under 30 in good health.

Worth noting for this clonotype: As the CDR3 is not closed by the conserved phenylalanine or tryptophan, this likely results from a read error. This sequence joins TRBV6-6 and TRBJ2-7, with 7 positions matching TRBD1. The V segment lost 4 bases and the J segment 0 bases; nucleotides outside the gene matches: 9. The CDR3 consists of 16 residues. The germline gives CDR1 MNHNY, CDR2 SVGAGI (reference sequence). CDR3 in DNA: TGTGCCAGCAGTTTAAACCCAGGACAGGACTCCTACGAGCAGTACCTC. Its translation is CASSLNPGQDSYEQYL.

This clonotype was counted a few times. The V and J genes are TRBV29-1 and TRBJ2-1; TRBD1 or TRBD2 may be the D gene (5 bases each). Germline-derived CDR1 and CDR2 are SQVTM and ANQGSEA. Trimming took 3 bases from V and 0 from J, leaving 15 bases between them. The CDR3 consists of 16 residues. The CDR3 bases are TGCAGCGTTGACGAGGGGTCTCCCAGCTCCTACAATGAGCAGTTCTTC. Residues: CSVDEGSPSSYNEQFF.

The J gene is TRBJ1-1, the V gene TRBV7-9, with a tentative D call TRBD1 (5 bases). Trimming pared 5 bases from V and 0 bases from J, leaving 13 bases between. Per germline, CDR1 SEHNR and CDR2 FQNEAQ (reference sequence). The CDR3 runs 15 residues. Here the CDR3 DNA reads TGTGCCAGCAGCCTCGCCGGGACCTTGAACACTGAAGCTTTCTTT. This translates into CASSLAGTLNTEAFF.

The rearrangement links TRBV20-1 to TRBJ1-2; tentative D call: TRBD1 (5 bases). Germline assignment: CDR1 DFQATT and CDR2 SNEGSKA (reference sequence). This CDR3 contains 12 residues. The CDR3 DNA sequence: TGCAGCGCCTCCGGGGGAACCTATGGCTACACCTTC. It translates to CSASGGTYGYTF.

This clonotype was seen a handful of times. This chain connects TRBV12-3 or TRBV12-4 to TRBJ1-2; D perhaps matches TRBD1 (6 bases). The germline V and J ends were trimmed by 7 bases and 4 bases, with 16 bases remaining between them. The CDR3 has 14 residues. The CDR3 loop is CASTVRGAGYGYTF. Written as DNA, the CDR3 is TGTGCCAGCACCGTCCGGGGGGCGGGCTATGGCTACACCTTC.

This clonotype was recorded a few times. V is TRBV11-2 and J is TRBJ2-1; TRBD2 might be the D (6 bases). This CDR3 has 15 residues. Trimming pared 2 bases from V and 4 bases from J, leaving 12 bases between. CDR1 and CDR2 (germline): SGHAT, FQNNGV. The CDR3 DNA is TGTGCCAGCAGCTTATCCCCCCTAGCGTACAATGAGCAGTTCTTC. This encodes CASSLSPLAYNEQFF.

CDR3 DNA: TGCGCCAGCAGCCCGTGGGGGGGTCCCAATGAGCAGTTCTTC. This translates into CASSPWGGPNEQFF. The chain couples TRBV5-1 to TRBJ2-1; 7 bases are shared with TRBD2. The germline V gene encodes CDR1 SGHRS and CDR2 YFSETQ. The CDR3 has 14 residues. V lost 4 bases to trimming and J lost 6 bases; unmatched junction nucleotides: 7.

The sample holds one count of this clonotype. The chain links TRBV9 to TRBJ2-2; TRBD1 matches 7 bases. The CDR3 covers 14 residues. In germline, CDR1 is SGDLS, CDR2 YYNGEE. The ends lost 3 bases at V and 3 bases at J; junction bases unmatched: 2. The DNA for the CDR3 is TGTGCCAGCAGCGGAGACAGGGACACCGGGGAGCTGTTTTTT. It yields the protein CASSGDRDTGELFF.

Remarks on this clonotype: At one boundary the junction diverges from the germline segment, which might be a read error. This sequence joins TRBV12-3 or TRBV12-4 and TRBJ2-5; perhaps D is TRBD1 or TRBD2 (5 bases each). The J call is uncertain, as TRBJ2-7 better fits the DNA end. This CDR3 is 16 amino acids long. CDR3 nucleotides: TGTGCCAGCAGTTTGACTCCGGGGCCCCCTTCCTCCGAGCAGTACTTC. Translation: CASSLTPGPPSSEQYF.

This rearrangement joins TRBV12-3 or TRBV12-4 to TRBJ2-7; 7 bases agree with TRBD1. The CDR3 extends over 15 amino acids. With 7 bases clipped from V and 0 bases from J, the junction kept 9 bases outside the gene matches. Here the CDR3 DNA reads TGTGCCAGCAACCTACAGGGGCCAAGCTCCTACGAGCAGTACTTC. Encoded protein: CASNLQGPSSYEQYF.

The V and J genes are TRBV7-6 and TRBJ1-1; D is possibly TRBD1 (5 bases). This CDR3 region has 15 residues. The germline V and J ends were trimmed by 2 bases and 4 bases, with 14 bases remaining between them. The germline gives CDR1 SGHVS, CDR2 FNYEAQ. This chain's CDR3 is CASSLSQGGTTEAFF. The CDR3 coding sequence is TGTGCCAGCAGCTTATCCCAGGGAGGGACCACTGAAGCTTTCTTT.

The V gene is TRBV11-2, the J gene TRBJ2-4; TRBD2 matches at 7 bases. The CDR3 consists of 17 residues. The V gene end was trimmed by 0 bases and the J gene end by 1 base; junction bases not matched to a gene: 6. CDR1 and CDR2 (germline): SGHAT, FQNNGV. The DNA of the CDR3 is TGTGCCAGCAGCTTAGATATCCCAGCGGGGGCCAAAAACATTCAGTACTTC. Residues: CASSLDIPAGAKNIQYF.

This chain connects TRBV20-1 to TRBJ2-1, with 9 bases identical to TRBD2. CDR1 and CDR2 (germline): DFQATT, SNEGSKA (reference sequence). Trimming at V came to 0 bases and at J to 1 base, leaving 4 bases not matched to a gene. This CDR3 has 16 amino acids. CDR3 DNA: TGCAGTGCTAGAGATCGGACTAGCGAGTCCTACAATGAGCAGTTCTTC. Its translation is CSARDRTSESYNEQFF.

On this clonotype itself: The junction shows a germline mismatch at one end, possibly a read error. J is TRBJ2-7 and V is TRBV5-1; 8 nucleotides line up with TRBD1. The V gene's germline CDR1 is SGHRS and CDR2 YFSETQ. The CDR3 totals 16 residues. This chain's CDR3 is CASSLEGQARWNERYF. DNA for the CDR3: TGCGCCAGCAGCTTGGAGGGACAGGCAAGGTGGAACGAGCGGTACTTC.

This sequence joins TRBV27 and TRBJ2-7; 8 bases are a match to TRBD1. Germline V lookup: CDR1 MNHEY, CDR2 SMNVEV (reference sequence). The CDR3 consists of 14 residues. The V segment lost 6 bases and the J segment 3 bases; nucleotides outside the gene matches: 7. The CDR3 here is CASSRDRSFYEQYF. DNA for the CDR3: TGTGCCAGCAGCCGGGACAGGAGTTTCTACGAGCAGTACTTC.

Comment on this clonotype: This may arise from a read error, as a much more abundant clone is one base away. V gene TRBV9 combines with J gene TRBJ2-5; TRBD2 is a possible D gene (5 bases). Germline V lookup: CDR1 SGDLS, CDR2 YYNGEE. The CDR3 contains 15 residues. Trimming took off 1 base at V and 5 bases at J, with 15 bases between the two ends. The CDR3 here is CASSVMTGKVETQYF. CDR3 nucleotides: TGTGCCAGCAGCGTAATGACGGGGAAAGTGGAGACCCAGTACTTC.

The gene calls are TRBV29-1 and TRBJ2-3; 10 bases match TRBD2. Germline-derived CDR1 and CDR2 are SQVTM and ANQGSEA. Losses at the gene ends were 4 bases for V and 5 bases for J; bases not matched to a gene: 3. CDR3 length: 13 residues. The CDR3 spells CSVVLAGQDTQYF. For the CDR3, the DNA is TGCAGCGTTGTACTAGCGGGACAAGATACGCAGTATTTT.

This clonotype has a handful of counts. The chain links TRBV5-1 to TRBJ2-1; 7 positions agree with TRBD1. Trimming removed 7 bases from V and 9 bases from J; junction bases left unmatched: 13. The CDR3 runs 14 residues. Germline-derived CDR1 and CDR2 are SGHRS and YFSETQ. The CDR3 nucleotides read TGCGCCAGCCACAGGGGAGAAGGGGTTGGTGAGCAGTTCTTC. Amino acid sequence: CASHRGEGVGEQFF.

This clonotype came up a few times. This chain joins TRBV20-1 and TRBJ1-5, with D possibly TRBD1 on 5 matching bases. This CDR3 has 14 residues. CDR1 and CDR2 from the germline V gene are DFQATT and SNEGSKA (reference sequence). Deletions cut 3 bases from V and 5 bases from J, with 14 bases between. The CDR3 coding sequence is TGCAGTGCTAGCGAAGGGGCCGCGGATCAGCCCCAGCATTTT. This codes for CSASEGAADQPQHF.

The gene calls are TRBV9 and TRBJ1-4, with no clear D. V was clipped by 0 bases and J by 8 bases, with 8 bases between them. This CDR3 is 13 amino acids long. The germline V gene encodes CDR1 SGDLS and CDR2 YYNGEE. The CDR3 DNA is TGTGCCAGCAGCGTAGCAGGAGGCGAAAAACTGTTTTTT. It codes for CASSVAGGEKLFF. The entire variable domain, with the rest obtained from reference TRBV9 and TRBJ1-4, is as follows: DSGVTQTPKHLITATGQRVTLRCSPRSGDLSVYWYQQSLDQGLQFLIQYYNGEERAKGNILERFSAQQFPDLHSELNLSSLELGDSALYFCASSVAGGEKLFFGSGTQLSVL.

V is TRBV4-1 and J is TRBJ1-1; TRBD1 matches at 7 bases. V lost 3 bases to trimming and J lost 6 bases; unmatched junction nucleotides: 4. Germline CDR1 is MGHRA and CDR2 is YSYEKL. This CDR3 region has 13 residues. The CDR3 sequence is CASSHDRVPEAFF. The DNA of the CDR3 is TGCGCCAGCAGCCACGACAGGGTCCCTGAAGCTTTCTTT.